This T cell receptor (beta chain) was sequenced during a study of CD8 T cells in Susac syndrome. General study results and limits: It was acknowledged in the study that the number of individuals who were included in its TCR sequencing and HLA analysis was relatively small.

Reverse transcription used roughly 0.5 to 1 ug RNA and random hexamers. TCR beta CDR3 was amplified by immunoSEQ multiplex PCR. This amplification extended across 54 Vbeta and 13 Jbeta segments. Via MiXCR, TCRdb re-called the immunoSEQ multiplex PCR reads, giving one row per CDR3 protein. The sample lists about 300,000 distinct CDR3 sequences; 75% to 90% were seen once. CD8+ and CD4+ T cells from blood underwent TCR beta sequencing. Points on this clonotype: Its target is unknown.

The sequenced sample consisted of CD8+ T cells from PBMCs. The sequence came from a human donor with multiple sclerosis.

The CDR3 nucleotides read TGTGCCTGGACCACCACCCTCTCTGGGGCCAACGTCCTGACTTTC. Its translation: CAWTTTLSGANVLTF. V is TRBV30 and J is TRBJ2-6, with D unresolved. Trimming took off 4 bases at V and 0 bases at J, with 10 bases between the two ends. The CDR3 length is 15 residues. CDR1 and CDR2 from the germline V gene are GTSNPN and SVGIG (reference sequence). The whole variable domain, filled in from reference TRBV30 and TRBJ2-6, reads SQTIHQWPATLVQPVGSPLSLECTVEGTSNPNLYWYRQAAGRGLQLLFYSVGIGQISSEVPQNLSASRPQDRQFILSSKKLLLSDSGFYLCAWTTTLSGANVLTFGAGSRLTVL.